This T cell receptor (beta chain) comes out of a study of cytomegalovirus exposure and HLA in healthy donors. Study-wide context: Caucasian-associated ancestry cluster membership applied to approximately 80% of approximately 400 genotyped donors.

The CDR3 is 14 amino acids. Trimming pared 6 bases from V and 5 bases from J, leaving 13 bases between. The germline V gene has CDR1 MNHEY and CDR2 SVGAGI. This clone was seen a single time. Its matching antigen is unknown. PCR was performed using 60 Vbeta and 13 Jbeta primers. Some clones are missing from TCRdb's copy, which holds only in-frame ones; the method was immunoSEQ multiplex PCR. This sample has fewer than 150,000 clones; around 77% occur once, and the top ten carry 4.5% to 5%. Study-level findings and limits: Later work found that TCR association rates differed between HLA loci; DRB1 had the most and HLA-C the fewest. With high specificity and sensitivity, the classifier reportedly diagnosed cytomegalovirus status.

Sequenced material: PBMCs. This clonotype was sampled from a woman in her forties or fifties in good health and CMV-seronegative. J is TRBJ2-2 and V is TRBV6-5; D unclear. The DNA of the CDR3 is TGTGCCAGCAGATTCTACACAGTAACCGGGGAGCTGTTTTTT. It yields the protein CASRFYTVTGELFF.